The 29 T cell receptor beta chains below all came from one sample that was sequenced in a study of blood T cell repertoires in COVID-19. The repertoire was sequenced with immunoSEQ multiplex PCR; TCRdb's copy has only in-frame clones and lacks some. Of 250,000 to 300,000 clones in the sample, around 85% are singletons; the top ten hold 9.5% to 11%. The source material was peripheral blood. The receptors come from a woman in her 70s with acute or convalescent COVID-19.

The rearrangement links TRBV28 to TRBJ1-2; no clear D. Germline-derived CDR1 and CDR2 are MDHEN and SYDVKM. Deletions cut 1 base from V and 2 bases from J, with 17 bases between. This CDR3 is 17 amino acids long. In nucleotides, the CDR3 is TGTGCCAGCAGTTTATTCTTAGGAGGGATTAAAAACTATGGCTACACCTTC. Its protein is CASSLFLGGIKNYGYTF.

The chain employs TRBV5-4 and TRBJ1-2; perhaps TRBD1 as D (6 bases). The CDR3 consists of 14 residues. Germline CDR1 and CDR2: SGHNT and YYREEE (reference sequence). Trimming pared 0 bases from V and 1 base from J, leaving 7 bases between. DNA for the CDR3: TGTGCCAGCAGCTTGGGGACAGTTAACTATGGCTACACCTTC. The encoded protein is CASSLGTVNYGYTF.

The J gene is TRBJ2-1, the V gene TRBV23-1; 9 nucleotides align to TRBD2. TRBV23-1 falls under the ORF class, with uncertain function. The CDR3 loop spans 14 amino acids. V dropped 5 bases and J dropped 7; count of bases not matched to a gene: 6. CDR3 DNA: TGCGCCAGCAGTAGTAGCGGGGGAAGAAATGAGCAGTTCTTC. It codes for CASSSSGGRNEQFF.

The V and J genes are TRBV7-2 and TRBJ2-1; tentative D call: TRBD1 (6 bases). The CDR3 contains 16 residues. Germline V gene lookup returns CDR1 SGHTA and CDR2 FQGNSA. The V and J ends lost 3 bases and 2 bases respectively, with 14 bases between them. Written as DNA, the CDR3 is TGTGCCAGCAGCTTTGCTGGCAGGGGTGCCTACAATGAGCAGTTCTTC. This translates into CASSFAGRGAYNEQFF. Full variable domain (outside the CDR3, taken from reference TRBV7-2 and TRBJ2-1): GAGVSQSPSNKVTEKGKDVELRCDPISGHTALYWYRQSLGQGLEFLIYFQGNSAPDKSGLPSDRFSAERTGGSVSTLTIQRTQQEDSAVYLCASSFAGRGAYNEQFFGPGTRLTVL.

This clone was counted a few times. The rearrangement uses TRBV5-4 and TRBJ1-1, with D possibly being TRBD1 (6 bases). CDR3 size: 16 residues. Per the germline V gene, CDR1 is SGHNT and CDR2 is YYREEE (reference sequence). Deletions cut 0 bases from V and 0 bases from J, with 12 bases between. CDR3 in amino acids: CASSLGRTVLNTEAFF. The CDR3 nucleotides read TGTGCCAGCAGCTTGGGGAGGACAGTACTGAACACTGAAGCTTTCTTT. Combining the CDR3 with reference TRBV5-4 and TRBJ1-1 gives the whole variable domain ETGVTQSPTHLIKTRGQQVTLRCSSQSGHNTVSWYQQALGQGPQFIFQYYREEENGRGNFPPRFSGLQFPNYSSELNVNALELDDSALYLCASSLGRTVLNTEAFFGQGTRLTVV.

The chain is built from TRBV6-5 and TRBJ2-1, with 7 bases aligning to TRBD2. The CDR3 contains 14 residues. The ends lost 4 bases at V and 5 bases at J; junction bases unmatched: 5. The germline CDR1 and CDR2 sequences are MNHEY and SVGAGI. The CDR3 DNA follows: TGTGCCAGCAGTTGGTCTAGCGGCGACAATGAGCAGTTCTTC. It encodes CASSWSSGDNEQFF.

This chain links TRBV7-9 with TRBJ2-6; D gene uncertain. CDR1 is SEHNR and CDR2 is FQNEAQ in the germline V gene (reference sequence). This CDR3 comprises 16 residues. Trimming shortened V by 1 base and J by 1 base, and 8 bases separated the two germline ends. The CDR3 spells CASSLDRESGANVLTF. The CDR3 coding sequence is TGTGCCAGCAGCTTAGATCGCGAATCTGGGGCCAACGTCCTGACTTTC.

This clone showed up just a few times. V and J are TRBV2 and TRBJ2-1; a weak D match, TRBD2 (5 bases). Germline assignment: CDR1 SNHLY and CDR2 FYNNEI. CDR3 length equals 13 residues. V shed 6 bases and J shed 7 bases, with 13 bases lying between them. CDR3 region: CASRREAGNEQFF. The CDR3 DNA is TGTGCCAGCAGGAGGGAAGCTGGGAATGAGCAGTTCTTC.

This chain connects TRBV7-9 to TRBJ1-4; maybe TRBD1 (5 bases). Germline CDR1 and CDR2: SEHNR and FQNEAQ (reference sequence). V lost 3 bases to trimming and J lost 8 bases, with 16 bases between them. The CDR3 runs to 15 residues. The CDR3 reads CASSFTGTSGEKLFF. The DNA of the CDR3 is TGTGCCAGCAGCTTCACCGGGACTTCGGGAGAAAAACTGTTTTTT.

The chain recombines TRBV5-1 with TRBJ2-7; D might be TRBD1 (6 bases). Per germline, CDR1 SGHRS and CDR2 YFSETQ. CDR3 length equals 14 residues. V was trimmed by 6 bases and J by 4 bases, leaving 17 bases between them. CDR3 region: CASTNVVGGYEQYF. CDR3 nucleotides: TGCGCCAGCACAAATGTGGTAGGGGGTTACGAGCAGTACTTC.

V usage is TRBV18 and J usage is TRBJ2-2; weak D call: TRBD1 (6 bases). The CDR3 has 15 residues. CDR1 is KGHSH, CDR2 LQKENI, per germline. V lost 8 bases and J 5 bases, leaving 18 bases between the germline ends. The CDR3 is CASTPQGRGTGELFF. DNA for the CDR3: TGTGCCAGCACCCCTCAGGGCAGGGGAACCGGGGAGCTGTTTTTT.

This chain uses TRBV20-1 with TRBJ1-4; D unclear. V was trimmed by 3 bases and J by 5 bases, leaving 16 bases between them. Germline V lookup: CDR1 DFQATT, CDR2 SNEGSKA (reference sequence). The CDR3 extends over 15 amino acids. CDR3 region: CSASSVGASNEKLFF. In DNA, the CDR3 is TGCAGTGCTAGTAGTGTCGGAGCGTCCAATGAAAAACTGTTTTTT.

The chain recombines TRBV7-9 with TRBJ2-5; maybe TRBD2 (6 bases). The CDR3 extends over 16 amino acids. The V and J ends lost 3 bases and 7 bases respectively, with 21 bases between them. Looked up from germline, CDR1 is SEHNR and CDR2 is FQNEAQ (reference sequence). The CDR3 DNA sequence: TGTGCCAGCAGCTTCTCCTCAGGGACTTTCAGTCGGACCCAGTACTTC. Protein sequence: CASSFSSGTFSRTQYF.

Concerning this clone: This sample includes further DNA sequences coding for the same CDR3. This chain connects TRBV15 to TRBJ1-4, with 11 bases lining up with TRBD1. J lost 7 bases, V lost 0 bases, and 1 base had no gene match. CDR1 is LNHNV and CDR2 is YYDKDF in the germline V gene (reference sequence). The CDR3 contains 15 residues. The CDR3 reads CATSRDGTGGEKLFF. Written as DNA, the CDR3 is TGTGCCACCAGCAGAGATGGGACAGGGGGTGAAAAACTGTTTTTT.

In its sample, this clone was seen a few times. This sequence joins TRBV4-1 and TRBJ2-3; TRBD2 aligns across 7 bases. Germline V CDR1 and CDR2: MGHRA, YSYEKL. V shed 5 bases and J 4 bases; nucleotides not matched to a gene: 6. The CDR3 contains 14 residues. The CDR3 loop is CASSWGDYPDTQYF. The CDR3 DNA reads TGCGCCAGCAGCTGGGGGGACTACCCAGATACGCAGTATTTT.

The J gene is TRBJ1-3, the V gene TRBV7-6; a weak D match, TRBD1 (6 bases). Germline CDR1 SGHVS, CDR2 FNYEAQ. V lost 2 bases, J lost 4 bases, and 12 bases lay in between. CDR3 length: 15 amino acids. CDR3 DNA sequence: TGTGCCAGCAGCTTATTCCAGGGGCAGGGAAACACCATATATTTT. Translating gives CASSLFQGQGNTIYF.

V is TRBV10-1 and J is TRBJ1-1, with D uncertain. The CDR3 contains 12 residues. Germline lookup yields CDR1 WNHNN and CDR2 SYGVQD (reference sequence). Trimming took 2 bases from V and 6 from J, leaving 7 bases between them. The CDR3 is CASSETRSEAFF. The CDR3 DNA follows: TGCGCCAGCAGTGAGACGCGGTCTGAAGCTTTCTTT.

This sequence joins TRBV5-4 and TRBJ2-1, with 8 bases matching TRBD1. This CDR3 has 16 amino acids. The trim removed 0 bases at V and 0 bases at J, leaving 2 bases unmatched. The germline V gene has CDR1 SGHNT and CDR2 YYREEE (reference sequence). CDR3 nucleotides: TGTGCCAGCAGCTTGGCCCAGGGGGCCTCCTACAATGAGCAGTTCTTC. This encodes CASSLAQGASYNEQFF.

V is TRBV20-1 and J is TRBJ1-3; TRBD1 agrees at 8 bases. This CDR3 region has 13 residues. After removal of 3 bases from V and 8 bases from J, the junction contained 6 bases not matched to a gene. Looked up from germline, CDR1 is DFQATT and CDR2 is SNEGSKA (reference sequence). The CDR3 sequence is CSASRDRLDTIYF. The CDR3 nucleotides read TGCAGTGCTAGTCGGGACAGGCTGGACACCATATATTTT.

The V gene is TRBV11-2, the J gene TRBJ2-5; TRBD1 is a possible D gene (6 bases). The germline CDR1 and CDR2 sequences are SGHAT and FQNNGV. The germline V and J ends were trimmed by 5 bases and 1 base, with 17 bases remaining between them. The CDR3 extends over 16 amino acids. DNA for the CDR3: TGTGCCAGCAGCACTACAGGGTCAGGGCTCCAAGAGACCCAGTACTTC. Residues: CASSTTGSGLQETQYF.

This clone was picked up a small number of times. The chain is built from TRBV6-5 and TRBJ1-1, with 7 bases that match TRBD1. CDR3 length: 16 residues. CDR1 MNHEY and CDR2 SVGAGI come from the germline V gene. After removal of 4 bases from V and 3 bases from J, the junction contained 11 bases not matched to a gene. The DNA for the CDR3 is TGTGCCAGCAGTTCTCCATCGACAGGGTATTACACTGAAGCTTTCTTT. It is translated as CASSSPSTGYYTEAFF.

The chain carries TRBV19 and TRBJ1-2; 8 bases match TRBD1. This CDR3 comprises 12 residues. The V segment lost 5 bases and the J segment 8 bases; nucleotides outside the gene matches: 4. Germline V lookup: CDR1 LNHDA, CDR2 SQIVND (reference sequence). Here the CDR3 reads CASSSDRGGYTF. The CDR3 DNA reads TGTGCCAGTAGTTCAGACAGGGGAGGCTACACCTTC.

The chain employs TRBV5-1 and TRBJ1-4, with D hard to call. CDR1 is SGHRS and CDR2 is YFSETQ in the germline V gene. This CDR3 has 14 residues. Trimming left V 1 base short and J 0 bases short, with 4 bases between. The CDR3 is CASSLQATNEKLFF. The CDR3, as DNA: TGCGCCAGCAGCTTGCAGGCAACTAATGAAAAACTGTTTTTT.

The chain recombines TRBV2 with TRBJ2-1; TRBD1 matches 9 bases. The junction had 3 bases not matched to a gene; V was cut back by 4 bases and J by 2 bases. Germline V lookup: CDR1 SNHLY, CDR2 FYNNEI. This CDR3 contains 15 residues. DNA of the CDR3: TGTGCCAGCAGTGTACGGGACAGGGCCTACAATGAGCAGTTCTTC. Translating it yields CASSVRDRAYNEQFF.

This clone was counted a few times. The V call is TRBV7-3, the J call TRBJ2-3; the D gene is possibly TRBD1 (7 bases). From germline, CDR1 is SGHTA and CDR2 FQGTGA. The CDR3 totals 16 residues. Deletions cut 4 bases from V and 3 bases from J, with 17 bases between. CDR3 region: CASSWRGPQGTDTQYF. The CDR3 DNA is TGTGCCAGCAGCTGGAGGGGGCCCCAAGGAACAGATACGCAGTATTTT.

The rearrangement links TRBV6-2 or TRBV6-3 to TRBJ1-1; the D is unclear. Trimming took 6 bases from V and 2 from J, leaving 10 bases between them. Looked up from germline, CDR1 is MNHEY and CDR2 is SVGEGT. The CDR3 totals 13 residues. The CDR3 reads CASSRGSNTEAFF. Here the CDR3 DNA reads TGTGCCAGCAGCCGCGGGAGCAACACTGAAGCTTTCTTT.

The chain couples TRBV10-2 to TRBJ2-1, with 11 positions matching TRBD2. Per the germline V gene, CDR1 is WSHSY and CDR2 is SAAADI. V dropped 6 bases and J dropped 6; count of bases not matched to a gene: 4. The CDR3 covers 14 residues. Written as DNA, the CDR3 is TGCGCCAGCAGAATAGCGGGGGGGCTCAATGAGCAGTTCTTC. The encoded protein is CASRIAGGLNEQFF.

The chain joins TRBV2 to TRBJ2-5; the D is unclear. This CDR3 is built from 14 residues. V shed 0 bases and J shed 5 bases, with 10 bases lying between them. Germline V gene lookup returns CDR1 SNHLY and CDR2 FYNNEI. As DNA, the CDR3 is TGTGCCAGCAGTGAAGCCCGCAGTGTGGAGACCCAGTACTTC. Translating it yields CASSEARSVETQYF.

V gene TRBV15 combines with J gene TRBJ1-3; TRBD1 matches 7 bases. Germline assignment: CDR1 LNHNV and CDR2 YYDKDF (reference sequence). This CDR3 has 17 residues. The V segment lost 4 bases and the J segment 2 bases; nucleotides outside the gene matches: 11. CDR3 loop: CATSIPWDSPAGNTIYF. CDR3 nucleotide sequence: TGTGCCACCAGCATACCCTGGGACAGCCCGGCTGGAAACACCATATATTTT.